This T cell receptor beta chain comes out of a study of technical replicates of blood from several donors. The CDR3 contains 13 residues. Trimming shortened V by 5 bases and J by 2 bases, and 11 bases separated the two germline ends. The germline gives CDR1 SGHNT, CDR2 YYREEE (reference sequence). Method: immunoSEQ multiplex PCR; TCRdb's copy keeps in-frame clones and lacks some. The profile shows about 70,000 clones, 95% of them singletons. This sequence joins TRBV5-4 and TRBJ2-7; perhaps TRBD2 as D (5 bases). Input material: T cells isolated from PBMCs. The receptor's source is a human donor in good health. The CDR3 DNA is TGTGCCAGCAGTCAAGGACTGCCCTACGAGCAGTACTTC. It is translated as CASSQGLPYEQYF. Using reference TRBV5-4 and TRBJ2-7 for the parts outside the CDR3, the full variable domain is ETGVTQSPTHLIKTRGQQVTLRCSSQSGHNTVSWYQQALGQGPQFIFQYYREEENGRGNFPPRFSGLQFPNYSSELNVNALELDDSALYLCASSQGLPYEQYFGPGTRLTVT.